This TCR beta chain was captured by sequencing in a study of cytomegalovirus exposure and HLA in healthy donors (dated by TCRdb to about 2017). As for the study more broadly: In an earlier analysis of some 610 of the donors, 250 to 300 Gb of sequence data and 90 million to 120 million unique TCR beta sequences from approximately 180 million T cells were reported. Across roughly 420 genotyped donors of the cohort, an average of about 220,000 unique TCR beta nucleotide sequences per donor were sequenced, and around 20% of those sequences were non-productive. In an earlier analysis of around 540 of the donors, high-throughput TCR beta sequencing was used to judge whether each TCR beta V gene segment behaved as functional or pseudogenic. To predict cytomegalovirus infection status, the study combined high-throughput TCR immunosequencing, statistical association of individual TCRs with disease status, and machine learning. The T cell repertoires of under 700 subjects were profiled by immunosequencing and related to cytomegalovirus serostatus. To study patterns of TCR occurrence, a later analysis re-analyzed previously published TCR beta repertoires from 550 to 800 donors and added high-resolution HLA genotyping. Both class I and class II loci were covered by HLA typing, at four-digit resolution. Besides the first cohort of more than 650 subjects, a separate validation cohort made up of over 100 different subjects was used. Genome-wide SNP genotypes for about 55% of the roughly 670 donors were used in a later genetic analysis, which treated that subset as a discovery cohort. Every repertoire in the discovery cohort had been generated on one and the same sequencing platform. A handful of DR-DQ haplotypes were handled as single units for association and clustering because linkage in the cohort was strong. Rather than using new phenotypic data, the later analysis identified candidate immune exposures from TCR beta sequences and from how often those sequences occurred across donors. The number of typed donors differed by locus: about 620-640 for A, B, C, DRB1 and DQB1; approximately 530 for DQA1; fewer than 610 for DPA1; and 450 to 480 for DPB1. The genetic ancestry cluster associated with self-reported Caucasian donors included 81% of the roughly 390 genotyped donors. About 300 gigabases of sequencing data and roughly 90 million unique TCR sequences were included in an early release covering over 600 HLA-typed donors. Donor age, sex, ethnicity and CMV serostatus were compiled together with the repertoire data. The study aimed to test whether signatures of past pathogen exposure could be identified by cataloging public T cell receptors.

A remark on this clone: The antigen it binds to is not known.

The cohort was made up of approximately 700 healthy bone marrow donors. All cohort members were sampled while nominally healthy, although unrecorded immune exposures were likely present. The donor was CMV seronegative and was included in the group of 352 seronegative cohort members. A peripheral blood sample was collected from each donor, and TCR beta sequencing was performed on peripheral blood mononuclear cells. Genomic DNA was extracted from the blood cell samples with the Qiagen DNeasy Blood Extraction Kit. The library was obtained by the immunoSEQ multiplex PCR assay. The multiplex PCR relied on a mix of 60 forward primers for TCR Vbeta segments and 13 reverse primers for TCR Jbeta segments. The CDR3 region of rearranged TCR beta genes was amplified from genomic DNA by a multiplex PCR assay. The amplified TCR beta libraries were sequenced on the Illumina HiSeq System as 87-base-pair reads. The paper's data handling went like this. A later analysis tallied 70 million to 100 million unique TCR beta chains across the 550 to 850 repertoires, and about 12 million of those chains were shared by two or more donors. Raw reads were error-corrected and collapsed into unique sequences with a nearest-neighbor algorithm that merged closely related sequences to remove PCR and sequencing errors. Alignment of CDR3 sequences to IMGT reference sequences was used to assign V, D and J gene segments. Each retained sequence needed at least a six-nucleotide match to both a V gene segment and a J gene segment. A rearrangement was called productive if the CDR3 had no stop codons and remained in frame with V and J, and every other rearrangement was called non-productive. CDR3 was defined by IMGT convention, running from the second conserved V-encoded cysteine to the conserved J-encoded phenylalanine. Sequences without an unambiguous match to a single V gene segment were excluded from the earlier analysis of about 640 of the donors. An earlier analysis of just under 600 of the donors called V segments functional above 56.7% productive rearrangements and segregating when the between-donor standard deviation exceeded 5%. A statistical classification framework was developed to diagnose cytomegalovirus status using the catalog of TCR beta chain sequences. In a later analysis, TCR nucleotide sequences were compared against IMGT/GENE-DB human TR gene sequences so that V and J genes could be assigned. A later analysis assigned CDR3 sequences and most-parsimonious VDJ recombination scenarios with the TCRdist pipeline. In a later analysis, every TCR beta chain was defined by the combination of its CDR3 amino acid sequence and its V-gene family, and reads without a unique V-gene family were dropped. In a later analysis, 450 to 600 highly shared, low-generation-probability nucleotide sequences were removed to address suspected cross-contamination and a sequencing artifact. A later analysis calculated a clonal expansion index for each public chain from normalized within-repertoire ranks of inferred template counts. In a later analysis, generation probabilities were computed using a VDJ recombination model fitted to out-of-frame rearrangements, and the results were checked against IGoR. Hypergeometric tests were used in a later analysis to score TCR-TCR, TCR-HLA and TCR-CMV co-occurrence, with a repertoire-size bias correction applied to the TCR pairs. In a later analysis, false discovery rates were estimated by permuting HLA or CMV assignments 20 times. In a later analysis, co-occurring TCRs were grouped using DBSCAN, with TCRdist sequence similarity added in when clustering inside HLA-allele-positive subsets. For co-occurrence clustering, repertoires with fewer than 30,000 or more than 120,000 public chains were excluded, along with five repertoires with anomalous nucleotide sharing. TCRdb holds this immuneACCESS table with in-frame rearrangements only. Some clones are missing; in checked studies, unresolved V genes explain under half, and the rest has no known cause. Clonal size and the V and J genes are those of that table, whereas D and trimming came from the DNA. This sample's records show more than 100,000 clones. Of the sample, 3.5% falls within the top ten clones.

The CDR3 contains 16 residues, cysteine and phenylalanine counted. Only the CDR3 portion is preserved as DNA: 48 bases, with reading frame beginning at the first base. The germline V gene gives CDR1 as MGHRA and CDR2 as YSYEKL. V has 0 bases trimmed and J has 2 bases trimmed; junction bases matching no gene number 5. General conclusions and limits of the study: In the study, some 160 TCR beta chains were listed as associated with cytomegalovirus. Some IMGT-functional V segments, including TRBV6-2 and TRBV6-3, could not be told apart with the 87-base-pair reads, so those segments were excluded. Most TCR sequences were seen in very few donors, while some public TCRs were found in many individuals. A later analysis found that HLA-associated TCR beta chains were more clonally expanded and had lower generation probabilities than equally common non-associated chains. Most CMV-associated TCR beta chains appeared to be HLA-restricted in a later analysis, and the HLA associations seemed to be driven largely by CMV exposure. According to a later genetic analysis, donors in an Asian-associated ancestry cluster had fewer N-insertions in productive TCRs than the approximately 670-donor mean. An association between a missense DCLRE1C variant and V-gene and J-gene trimming of TCR beta chains was found in a later genetic analysis and replicated in an independent cohort. Three of the identified cytomegalovirus-associated TCR beta chains were confirmed in vitro to be specific for cytomegalovirus antigens. In an earlier analysis of fewer than 700 of the donors, most TCR beta V segments appeared in productive rearrangements about 87% or about 30% of the time, broadly matching IMGT annotations. Around 16 rarely observed V segments, including chromosome 9 orphons, were excluded from the earlier analysis of approximately 600 of the donors because counts were too low. When HLA alleles, especially DR and DQ, strongly co-occurred, TCR associations were difficult to assign to individual alleles. For the cohort, immune exposure information was limited to CMV serostatus. According to a later analysis, parvovirus B19, influenza, CMV and Epstein-Barr virus appeared linked to several top co-occurrence clusters. HLA typing was unavailable for some donors at each locus, so association tests used only the typed subset. A further reported finding was that TCR beta sequences accurately predicted the HLA-A and HLA-B alleles for most subjects in the first cohort. Presence/absence analyses assumed roughly uniform sequencing depth across donors, an assumption that may not hold. It was suggested by the authors that the approach could potentially be generalized to other disease states and immunological phenotypes. In a later analysis, the rate of TCR association differed among HLA loci, with DRB1 alleles having the most associated TCRs and HLA-C alleles having the fewest. In a later analysis, some 17,000 TCR beta sequences were associated with specific HLA alleles at a false discovery rate of 0.05. Correlated functional status among segregating V segments might be attributable to linkage disequilibrium, but an unknown experimental factor could not be ruled out. The classifier was reported to diagnose cytomegalovirus status with high specificity and sensitivity in both the original cohort and the validation cohort. Only TCR beta chains were sequenced in this cohort, and the absence of alpha or paired-chain data limited detectable features. A cluster of highly shared sequence variants was judged likely to represent a technical artifact of the sequencing pipeline.

The sequence was collected from a man aged 35-49 years in good health and CMV-seronegative. Sequenced material: PBMCs. The chain uses TRBV4-1 and TRBJ2-3; 7 bases in the junction line up with TRBD1. The CDR3 reads CASSQEGTVSTDTQYF. The DNA is as follows: TGCGCCAGCAGCCAAGAAGGGACAGTCTCCACAGATACGCAGTATTTT.